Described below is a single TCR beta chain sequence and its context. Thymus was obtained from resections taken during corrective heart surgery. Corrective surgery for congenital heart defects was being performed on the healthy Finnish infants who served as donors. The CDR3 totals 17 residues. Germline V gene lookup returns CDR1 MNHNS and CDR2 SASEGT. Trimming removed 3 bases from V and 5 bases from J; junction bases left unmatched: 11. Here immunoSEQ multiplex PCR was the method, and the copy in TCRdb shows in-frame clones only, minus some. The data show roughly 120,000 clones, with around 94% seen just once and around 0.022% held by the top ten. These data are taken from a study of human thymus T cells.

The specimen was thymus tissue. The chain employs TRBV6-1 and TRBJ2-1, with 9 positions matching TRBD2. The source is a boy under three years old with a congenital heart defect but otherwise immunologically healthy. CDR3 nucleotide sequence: TGTGCCAGCAGTGAGCACCGTAGCGGGGGCGAAAACAATGAGCAGTTCTTC. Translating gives CASSEHRSGGENNEQFF.